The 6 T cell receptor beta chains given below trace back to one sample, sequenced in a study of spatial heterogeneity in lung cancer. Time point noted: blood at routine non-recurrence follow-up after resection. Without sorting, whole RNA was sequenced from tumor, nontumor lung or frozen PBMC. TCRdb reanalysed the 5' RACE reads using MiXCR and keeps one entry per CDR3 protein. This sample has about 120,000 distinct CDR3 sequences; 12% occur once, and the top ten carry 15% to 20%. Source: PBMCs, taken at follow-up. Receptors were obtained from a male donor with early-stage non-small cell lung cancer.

The CDR3 DNA sequence: TGTGCCAGCAGCCAAGAAACTGTCAGTTCCTACGAGCAGTACTTC. This sequence encodes CASSQETVSSYEQYF. The chain has TRBV14 and TRBJ2-7; unclear D gene. Germline CDR1 is SGHDN and CDR2 is FVKESK. Between the trimmed V and J ends, which lost 0 bases and 1 base, there was a span of 10 bases. The CDR3 has 15 amino acids.

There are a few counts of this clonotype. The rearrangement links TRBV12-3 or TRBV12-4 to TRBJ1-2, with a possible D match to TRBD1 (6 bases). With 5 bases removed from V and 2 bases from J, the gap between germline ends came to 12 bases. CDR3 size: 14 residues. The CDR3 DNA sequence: TGTGCCAGCAGTCGAGACAGGAGAAACTATGGCTACACCTTC. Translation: CASSRDRRNYGYTF.

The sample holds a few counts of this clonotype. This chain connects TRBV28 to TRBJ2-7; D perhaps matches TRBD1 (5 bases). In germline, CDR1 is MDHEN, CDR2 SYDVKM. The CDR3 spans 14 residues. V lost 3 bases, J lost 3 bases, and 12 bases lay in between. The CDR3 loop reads CASSLMGPYYEQYF. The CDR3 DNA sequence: TGTGCCAGCAGTTTGATGGGGCCTTACTACGAGCAGTACTTC.

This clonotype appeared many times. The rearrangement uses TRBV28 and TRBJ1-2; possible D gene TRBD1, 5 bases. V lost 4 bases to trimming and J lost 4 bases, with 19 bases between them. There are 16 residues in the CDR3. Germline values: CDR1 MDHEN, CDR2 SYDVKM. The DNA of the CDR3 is TGTGCCAGCAGTTCCCCCCGGGAGGGGTTCGGCTATGGCTACACCTTC. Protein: CASSSPREGFGYGYTF.

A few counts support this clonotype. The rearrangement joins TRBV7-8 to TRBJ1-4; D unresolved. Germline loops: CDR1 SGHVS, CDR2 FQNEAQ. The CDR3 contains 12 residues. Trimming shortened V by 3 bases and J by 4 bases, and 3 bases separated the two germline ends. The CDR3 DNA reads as TGTGCCAGCAGCTTCCGTAATGAAAAACTGTTTTTT. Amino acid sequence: CASSFRNEKLFF.

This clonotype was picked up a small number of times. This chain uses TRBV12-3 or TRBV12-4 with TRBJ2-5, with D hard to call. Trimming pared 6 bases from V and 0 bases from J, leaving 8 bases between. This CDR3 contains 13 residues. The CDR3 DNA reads TGTGCCAGCAGATACGGGTACCAAGAGACCCAGTACTTC. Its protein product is CASRYGYQETQYF.